This T cell receptor beta chain was sequenced during a study of cytomegalovirus exposure and HLA in healthy donors (dated by TCRdb to 2016 to 2017). Study-wide context: A later analysis indicated that the roughly 130 validation repertoires were generated on the platform also employed for the 720 or so repertoires of the first cohort. The study aimed to test whether signatures of past pathogen exposure could be identified by cataloging public T cell receptors. A separate validation cohort of 100 to 150 different subjects was used in addition to the roughly 620-subject first cohort. High-throughput TCR immunosequencing, statistical association of individual TCRs with disease status, and machine learning were combined to predict cytomegalovirus infection status.

Overall results and qualifications from the work: Cytomegalovirus status was reported to be diagnosed by the classifier with high specificity and sensitivity in both the original and validation cohorts. A later analysis lacked HLA typing for the validation cohort, so it scored co-occurrence in that cohort across all 130 or so repertoires. According to the authors, the approach could potentially be generalized to other disease states and immunological phenotypes. In vitro tests confirmed that three of the cytomegalovirus-associated TCR beta chains recognize cytomegalovirus antigens. Across donors, most TCR sequences were observed very rarely, whereas some public TCRs were present in many individuals. Subsequent analysis determined that TCRs grouped into clusters in the first cohort also showed a tendency toward co-occurrence across the roughly 120 validation repertoires, and 90% to 95% of cluster scores exceeded 0. The study listed 164 TCR beta chains as associated with cytomegalovirus.

Taken from the germline V gene, the CDR1 and CDR2 loops are SGHRS and YFSETQ. Including cysteine and phenylalanine, the CDR3 has 14 amino acids. Just CDR3 DNA is preserved here, 42 bases in frame from base 1. V is clipped by 4 bases and J by 0 bases, and the sequence between their germline boundaries is 8 bases long. Concerning this clone itself: Its cognate antigen has yet to be identified. Base qualities were left out, and no much larger clone turns up one base away.

Library preparation was by the immunoSEQ multiplex PCR assay. As for how the authors treated the data: A statistical classification framework was developed to diagnose cytomegalovirus status using the catalog of TCR beta chain sequences. The table was pulled from immuneACCESS by TCRdb, which kept in-frame rearrangements only. Such tables lose some clones; where checked, under half of the loss comes from unresolved V genes, and the rest has no known cause. The D gene and trimming were derived from the DNA, and the V and J assignments and clone size from that table. For this sample there are roughly 130,000 clones; 89% appear just once. The biggest ten clones account for 3% to 3.5% of the sample. The donors were included in the validation cohort of over a hundred subjects, a group kept apart from the 666-subject first cohort.

This TCR was recovered from a man aged 25 to 40 in good health and CMV-seronegative. Sequenced sample: PBMCs. The chain is assembled from TRBV5-1 and TRBJ1-3; there is no confident call for the D gene. The CDR3 corresponds to CASSQQSSGNTIYF. The DNA sequence is as follows: TGCGCCAGCAGCCAACAGAGCTCTGGAAACACCATATATTTT.